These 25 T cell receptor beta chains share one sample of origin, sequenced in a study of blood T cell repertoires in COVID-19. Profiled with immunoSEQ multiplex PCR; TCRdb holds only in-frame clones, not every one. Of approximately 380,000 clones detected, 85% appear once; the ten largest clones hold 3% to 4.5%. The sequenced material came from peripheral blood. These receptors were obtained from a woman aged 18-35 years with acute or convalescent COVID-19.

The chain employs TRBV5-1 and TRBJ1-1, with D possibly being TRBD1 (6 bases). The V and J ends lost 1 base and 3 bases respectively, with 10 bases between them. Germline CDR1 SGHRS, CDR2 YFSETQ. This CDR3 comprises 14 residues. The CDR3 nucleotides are TGCGCCAGCAGCTTGTTGGGGGCCGACACTGAAGCTTTCTTT. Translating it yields CASSLLGADTEAFF.

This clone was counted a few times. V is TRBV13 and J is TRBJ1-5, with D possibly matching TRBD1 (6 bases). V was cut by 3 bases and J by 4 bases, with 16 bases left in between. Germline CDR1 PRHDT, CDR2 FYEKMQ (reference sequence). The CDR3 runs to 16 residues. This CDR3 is CASSLGGQSLNQPQHF. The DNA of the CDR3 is TGTGCCAGCAGCTTGGGCGGACAGTCTCTAAATCAGCCCCAGCATTTT. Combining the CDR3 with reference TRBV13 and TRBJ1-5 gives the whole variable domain AAGVIQSPRHLIKEKRETATLKCYPIPRHDTVYWYQQGPGQDPQFLISFYEKMQSDKGSIPDRFSAQQFSDYHSELNMSSLELGDSALYFCASSLGGQSLNQPQHFGDGTRLSIL.

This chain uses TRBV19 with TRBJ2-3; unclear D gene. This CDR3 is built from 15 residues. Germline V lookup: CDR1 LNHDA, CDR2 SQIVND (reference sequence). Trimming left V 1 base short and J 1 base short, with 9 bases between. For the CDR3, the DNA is TGTGCCAGTAGTATAGGTCACGGAGGCACAGATACGCAGTATTTT. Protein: CASSIGHGGTDTQYF.

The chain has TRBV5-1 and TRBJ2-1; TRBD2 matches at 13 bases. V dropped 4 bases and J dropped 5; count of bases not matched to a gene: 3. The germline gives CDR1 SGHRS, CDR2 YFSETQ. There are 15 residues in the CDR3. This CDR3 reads CASSGGTSGDNEQFF. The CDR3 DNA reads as TGCGCCAGCAGCGGCGGGACTAGCGGGGACAATGAGCAGTTCTTC.

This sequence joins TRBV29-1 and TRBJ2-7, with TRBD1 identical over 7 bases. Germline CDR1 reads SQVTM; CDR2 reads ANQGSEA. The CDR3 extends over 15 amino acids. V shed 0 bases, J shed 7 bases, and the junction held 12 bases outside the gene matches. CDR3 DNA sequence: TGCAGCGTTGAAGAAGCAGGGGGAATGTTTAGAGAGCAGTACTTC. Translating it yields CSVEEAGGMFREQYF.

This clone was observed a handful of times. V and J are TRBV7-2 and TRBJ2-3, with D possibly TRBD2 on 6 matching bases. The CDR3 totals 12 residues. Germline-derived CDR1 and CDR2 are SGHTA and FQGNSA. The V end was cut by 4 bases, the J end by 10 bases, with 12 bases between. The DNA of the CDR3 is TGTGCCAGCAGCTCTGGGGGGTTCTCGCAGTATTTT. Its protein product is CASSSGGFSQYF.

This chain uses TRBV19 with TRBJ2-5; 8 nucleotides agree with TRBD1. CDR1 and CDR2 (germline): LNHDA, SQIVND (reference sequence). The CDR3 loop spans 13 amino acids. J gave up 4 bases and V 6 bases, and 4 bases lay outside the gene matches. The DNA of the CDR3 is TGTGCCAGTAGCCAGACAGGGGCAGAGACCCAGTACTTC. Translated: CASSQTGAETQYF.

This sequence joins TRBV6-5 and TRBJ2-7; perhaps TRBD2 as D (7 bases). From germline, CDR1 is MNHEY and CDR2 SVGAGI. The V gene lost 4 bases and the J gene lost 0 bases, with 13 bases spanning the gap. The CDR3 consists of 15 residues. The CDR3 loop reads CASSLRGGPSYEQYF. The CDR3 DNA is TGTGCCAGCAGTTTAAGGGGGGGTCCCTCCTACGAGCAGTACTTC.

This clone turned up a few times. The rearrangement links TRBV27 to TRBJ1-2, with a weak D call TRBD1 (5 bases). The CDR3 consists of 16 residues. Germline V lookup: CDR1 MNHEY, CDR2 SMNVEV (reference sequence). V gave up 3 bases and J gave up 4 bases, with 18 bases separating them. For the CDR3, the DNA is TGTGCCAGCAGTTTTGGCCCGGGCAGGGATGGCTATGGCTACACCTTC. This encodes CASSFGPGRDGYGYTF.

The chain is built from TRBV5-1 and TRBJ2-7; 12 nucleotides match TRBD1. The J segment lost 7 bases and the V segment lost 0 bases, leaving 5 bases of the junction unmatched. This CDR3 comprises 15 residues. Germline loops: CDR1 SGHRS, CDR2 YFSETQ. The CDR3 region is CASSLVGTGGLEQYF. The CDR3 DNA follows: TGCGCCAGCAGCTTGGTTGGGACAGGGGGCCTTGAGCAGTACTTC.

The CDR3 sequence: CASSRDRNNQPQHF. DNA of the CDR3: TGTGCCAGCAGCAGGGACAGAAACAATCAGCCCCAGCATTTT. The V and J genes are TRBV7-2 and TRBJ1-5; 7 nucleotides align to TRBD1. The CDR3 totals 14 residues. The germline CDR1 and CDR2 sequences are SGHTA and FQGNSA. J lost 3 bases, V lost 5 bases, and 4 bases had no gene match.

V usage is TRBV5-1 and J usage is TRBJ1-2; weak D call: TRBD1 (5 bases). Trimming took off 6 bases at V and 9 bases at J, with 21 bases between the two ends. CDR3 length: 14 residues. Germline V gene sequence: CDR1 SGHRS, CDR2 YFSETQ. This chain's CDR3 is CASNSSLQGIRYTF. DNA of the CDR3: TGCGCCAGCAACTCCAGCCTCCAGGGCATTCGCTACACCTTC. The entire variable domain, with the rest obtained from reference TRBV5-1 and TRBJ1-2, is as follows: KAGVTQTPRYLIKTRGQQVTLSCSPISGHRSVSWYQQTPGQGLQFLFEYFSETQRNKGNFPGRFSGRQFSNSRSEMNVSTLELGDSALYLCASNSSLQGIRYTFGSGTRLTVV.

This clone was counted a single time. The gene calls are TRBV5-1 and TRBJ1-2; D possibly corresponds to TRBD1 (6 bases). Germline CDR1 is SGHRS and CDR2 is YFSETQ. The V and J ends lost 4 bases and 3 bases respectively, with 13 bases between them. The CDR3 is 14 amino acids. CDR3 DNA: TGCGCCAGCAGCCCAGGGACACTGGACTATGGCTACACCTTC. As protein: CASSPGTLDYGYTF.

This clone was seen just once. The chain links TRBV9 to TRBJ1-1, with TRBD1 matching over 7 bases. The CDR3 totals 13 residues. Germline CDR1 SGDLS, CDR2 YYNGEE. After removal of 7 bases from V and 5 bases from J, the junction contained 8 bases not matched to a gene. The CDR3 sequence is CASSRGGETEAFF. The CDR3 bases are TGTGCCAGCTCAAGAGGGGGCGAAACTGAAGCTTTCTTT.

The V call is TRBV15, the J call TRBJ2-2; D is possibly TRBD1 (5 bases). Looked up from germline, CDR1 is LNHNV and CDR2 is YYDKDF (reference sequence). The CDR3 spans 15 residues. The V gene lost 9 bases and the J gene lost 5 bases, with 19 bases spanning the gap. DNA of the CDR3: TGTGCCACAAGCCTCGACCCTTCAGGGACCGGGGAGCTGTTTTTT. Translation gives CATSLDPSGTGELFF.

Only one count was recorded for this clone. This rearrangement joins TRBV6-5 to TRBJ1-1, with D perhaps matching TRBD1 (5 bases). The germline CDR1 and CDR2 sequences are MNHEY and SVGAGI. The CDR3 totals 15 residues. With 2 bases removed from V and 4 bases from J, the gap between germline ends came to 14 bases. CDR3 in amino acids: CASSYGGGFGTEAFF. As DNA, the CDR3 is TGTGCCAGCAGTTACGGGGGGGGTTTTGGCACTGAAGCTTTCTTT.

The CDR3 bases are TGTGCCAGCAGCCCCCGGGACATGCGCTATGGCTACACCTTC. Its translation is CASSPRDMRYGYTF. The chain is built from TRBV13 and TRBJ1-2; D possibly corresponds to TRBD1 (6 bases). CDR3 length equals 14 residues. Between the trimmed V and J ends, which lost 5 bases and 4 bases, there was a span of 14 bases. CDR1 PRHDT and CDR2 FYEKMQ come from the germline V gene (reference sequence).

The CDR3 bases are TGTGCCAGTAGTCCGATTCCTAAGGGGACAGGGGGCCCTCGGGCGAACACTGAAGCTTTCTTT. It translates to CASSPIPKGTGGPRANTEAFF. This chain connects TRBV19 to TRBJ1-1; 12 nucleotides align to TRBD1. In germline, CDR1 is LNHDA, CDR2 SQIVND (reference sequence). The J segment lost 1 base and the V segment lost 5 bases, leaving 20 bases of the junction unmatched. The CDR3 length is 21 residues.

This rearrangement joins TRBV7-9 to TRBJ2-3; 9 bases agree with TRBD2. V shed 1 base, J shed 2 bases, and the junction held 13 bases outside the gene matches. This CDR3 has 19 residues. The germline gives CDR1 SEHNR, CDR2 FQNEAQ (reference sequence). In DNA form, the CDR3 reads TGTGCCAGCAGCTTAGTCTTCTCAGTTAGCGGGGGATACACAGATACGCAGTATTTT. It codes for CASSLVFSVSGGYTDTQYF.

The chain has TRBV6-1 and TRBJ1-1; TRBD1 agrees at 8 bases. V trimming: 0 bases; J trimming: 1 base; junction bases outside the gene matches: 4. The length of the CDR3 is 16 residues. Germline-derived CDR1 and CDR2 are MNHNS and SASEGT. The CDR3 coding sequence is TGTGCCAGCAGTGAAGCTCCCGGGACAGGGAACACTGAAGCTTTCTTT. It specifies CASSEAPGTGNTEAFF.

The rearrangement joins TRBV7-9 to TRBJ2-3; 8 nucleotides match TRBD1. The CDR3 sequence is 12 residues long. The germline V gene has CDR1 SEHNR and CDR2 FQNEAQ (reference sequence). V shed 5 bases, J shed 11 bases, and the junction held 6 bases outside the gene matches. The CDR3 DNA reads TGTGCCAGCAGCCTGGGACAGGCGGTGCAGTATTTT. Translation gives CASSLGQAVQYF.

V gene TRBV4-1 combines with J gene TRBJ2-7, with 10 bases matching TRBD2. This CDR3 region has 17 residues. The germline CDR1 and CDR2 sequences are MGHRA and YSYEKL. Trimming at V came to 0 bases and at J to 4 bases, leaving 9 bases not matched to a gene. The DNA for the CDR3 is TGCGCCAGCAGCCAAGAAAAAGGGACTAGCGATTTTTACGAGCAGTACTTC. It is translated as CASSQEKGTSDFYEQYF.

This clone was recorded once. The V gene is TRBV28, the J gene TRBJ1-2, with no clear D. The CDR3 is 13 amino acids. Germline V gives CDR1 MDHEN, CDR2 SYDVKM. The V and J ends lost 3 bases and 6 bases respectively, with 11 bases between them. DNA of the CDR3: TGTGCCAGCAGTTTTTCGGAGGGTAATGGCTACACCTTC. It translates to CASSFSEGNGYTF.

CDR3 protein: CASSPRDRGSWGYGYTF. DNA for the CDR3: TGTGCCAGCAGCCCCCGGGACAGGGGGTCTTGGGGTTATGGCTACACCTTC. The chain has TRBV7-2 and TRBJ1-2; 11 nucleotides align to TRBD1. V gave up 5 bases and J gave up 5 bases; unmatched junction bases: 13. Germline-derived CDR1 and CDR2 are SGHTA and FQGNSA. This CDR3 is 17 amino acids long.

The CDR3 region is CASSDPAANEQFF. The CDR3 nucleotides are TGTGCCAGCAGTGATCCAGCGGCCAATGAGCAGTTCTTC. This sequence joins TRBV6-1 and TRBJ2-1, with D possibly TRBD2 on 5 matching bases. Per germline, CDR1 MNHNS and CDR2 SASEGT. The CDR3 totals 13 residues. Trimming removed 3 bases from V and 6 bases from J, with 9 bases in between.